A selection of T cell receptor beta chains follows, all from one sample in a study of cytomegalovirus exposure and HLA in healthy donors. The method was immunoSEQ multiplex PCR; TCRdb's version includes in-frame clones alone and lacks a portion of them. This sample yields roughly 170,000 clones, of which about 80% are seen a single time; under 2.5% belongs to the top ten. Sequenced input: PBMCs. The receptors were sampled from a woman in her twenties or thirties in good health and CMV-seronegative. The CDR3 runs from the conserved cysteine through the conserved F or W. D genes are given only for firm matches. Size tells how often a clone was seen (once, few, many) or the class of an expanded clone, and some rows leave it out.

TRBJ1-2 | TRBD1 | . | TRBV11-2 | TGTGCCAGCAGCGTAGGGGGGACAGGGGCTGATTATGGCTACACCTTC | CASSVGGTGADYGYTF
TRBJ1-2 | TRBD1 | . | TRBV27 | TGTGCCAGCAGTTTCACAGGGGGGCCCCTGTATGGCTACACCTTC | CASSFTGGPLYGYTF
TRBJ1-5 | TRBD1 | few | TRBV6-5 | TGTGCCAGCAGTTCCCTACAGGGGACCCATCAGCCCCAGCATTTT | CASSSLQGTHQPQHF
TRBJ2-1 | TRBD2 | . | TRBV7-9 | TGTGCCAGCAGCTTCGCGGGAGGGCCGGGCAATGAGCAGTTCTTC | CASSFAGGPGNEQFF
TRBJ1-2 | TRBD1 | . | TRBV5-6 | TGTGCCAGCAGCTACCGGGACAGGGAGGGTGGCTACACCTTC | CASSYRDREGGYTF
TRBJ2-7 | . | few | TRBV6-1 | TGTGCCAGCAGTGAAGGGGGACAAAACTCCTACGAGCAGTACTTC | CASSEGGQNSYEQYF
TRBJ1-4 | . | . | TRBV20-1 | TGCAGTGCGGAAGACAGCGAAAAACTGTTTTTT | CSAEDSEKLFF
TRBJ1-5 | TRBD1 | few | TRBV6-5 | TGTGCCAGCACCGAGGACAGGAACCAGCCCCAGCATTTT | CASTEDRNQPQHF
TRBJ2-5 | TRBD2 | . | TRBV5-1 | TGCGCCAGCAGCACCGGGACTACCCAAGAGACCCAGTACTTC | CASSTGTTQETQYF
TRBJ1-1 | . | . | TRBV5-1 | TGCGCCAGCCGCACTCTCACAGCGAACACTGAAGCTTTCTTT | CASRTLTANTEAFF
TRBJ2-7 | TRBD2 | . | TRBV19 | TGTGCCAGTAGTACCCGACTAGCGGCCTTCTACGAGCAGTACTTC | CASSTRLAAFYEQYF
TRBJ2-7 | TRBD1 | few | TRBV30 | TGTGCCTGGAGTGAAACCGAATGGGACAGGGAGACCTACGAGCAGTACTTC | CAWSETEWDRETYEQYF
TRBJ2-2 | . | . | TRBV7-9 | TGTGCCAGCAGCACCGCCGGGGACACCGGGGAGCTGTTTTTT | CASSTAGDTGELFF
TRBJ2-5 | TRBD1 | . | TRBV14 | TGTGCCAGCAGCCAAGGACTGGGACAGAGTAAAGAGACCCAGTACTTC | CASSQGLGQSKETQYF
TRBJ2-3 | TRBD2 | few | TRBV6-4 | TGTGCCAGCAGATACCCAACTAGCGGTCGAATATCTAGCACAGATACGCAGTATTTT | CASRYPTSGRISSTDTQYF
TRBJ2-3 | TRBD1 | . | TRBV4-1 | TGCGCCAGCAGCCACTGGGACAGGGACACAGATACGCAGTATTTT | CASSHWDRDTDTQYF
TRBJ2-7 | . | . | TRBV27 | TGTGCCAGCAGTCCCCGGGGGTGGGGGAGCGAGCAGTACTTC | CASSPRGWGSEQYF
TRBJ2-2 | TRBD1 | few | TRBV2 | TGTGCCAGCAGTGAGGGACAGGGAGGGAGCACCGGGGAGCTGTTTTTT | CASSEGQGGSTGELFF
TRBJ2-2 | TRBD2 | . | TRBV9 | TGTGCCAGCAGCGCCCGAAGGATAGCGGGAGGGCCGACCGGGGAGCTGTTTTTT | CASSARRIAGGPTGELFF
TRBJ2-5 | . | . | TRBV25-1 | TGTGCCAGCAGTGAATATAGAGAGACCCAGTACTTC | CASSEYRETQYF
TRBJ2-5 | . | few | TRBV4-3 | TGCGCCAGCAGCCCGGACAGAGGGGAGACCCAGTACTTC | CASSPDRGETQYF
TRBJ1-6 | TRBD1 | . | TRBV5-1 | TGCGCCAGCAGCGCGGACAGGGGGCGGACGGGGTCACCCCTCCACTTT | CASSADRGRTGSPLHF
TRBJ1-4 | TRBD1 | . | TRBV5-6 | TGTGCCAGCGGCCAGGGACAGCGTAATGAAAAACTGTTTTTT | CASGQGQRNEKLFF
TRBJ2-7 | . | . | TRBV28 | TGTGCCAGCATCGAAACCAGGGTAGGCGAGCAGTACTTC | CASIETRVGEQYF
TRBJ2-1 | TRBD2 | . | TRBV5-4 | TGTGCCAGCCGTGGAGGTTGGGGGGGTGAGCAGTTCTTC | CASRGGWGGEQFF
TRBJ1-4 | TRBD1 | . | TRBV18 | TGTGCCAGCTCCCTAGGACAGGCTAATAATGAAAAACTGTTTTTT | CASSLGQANNEKLFF
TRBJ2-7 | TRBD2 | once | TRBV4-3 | TGCGCCAGCAGCCAAGCCCCCAGCGGGAGTCCCTACGAGCAGTACTTC | CASSQAPSGSPYEQYF
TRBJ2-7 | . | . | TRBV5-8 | TGTGCCAGCAGCTCTCGGGCGTCGGGTCCCCGGGGTTACGAGCAGTACTTC | CASSSRASGPRGYEQYF
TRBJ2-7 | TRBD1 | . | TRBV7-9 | TGTGCCAGCAGCGGAAAAGGACAGGCCTACGAGCAGTACTTC | CASSGKGQAYEQYF
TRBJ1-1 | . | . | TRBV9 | TGTGCCAGCAGCGTAGGGTCCAGTGAAGCTTTCTTT | CASSVGSSEAFF
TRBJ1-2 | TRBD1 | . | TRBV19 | TGTGCCAGTAGTCACCGGGACAGAATTTATGGCTACACCTTC | CASSHRDRIYGYTF
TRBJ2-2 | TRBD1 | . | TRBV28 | TGTGCCAGCAGGATGGACAGGGATCGAGGGGAGCTGTCTTTT | CASRMDRDRGELSF
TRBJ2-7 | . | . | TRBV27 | TGTGCCAGCAGTCGTGGACTTATTTCGTTCCAGCAGTACTTC | CASSRGLISFQQYF
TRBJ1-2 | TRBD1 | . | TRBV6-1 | TGTGCCAGCAGTACAGGGGGCGCCGGGGGCTACACCTTC | CASSTGGAGGYTF
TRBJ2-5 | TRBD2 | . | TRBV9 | TGTGCCAGCAGCATGGGGGGGGAGGAGACCCAGTACTTC | CASSMGGEETQYF
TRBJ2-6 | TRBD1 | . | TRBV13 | TGTGCCAGCAGCTTCCGGGGGCAGGGGGCCAACGGCCTGACTTTC | CASSFRGQGANGLTF
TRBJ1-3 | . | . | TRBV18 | TGTGCCAGCTCGGGGACTTCCTCTGGAAACACCATATATTTT | CASSGTSSGNTIYF
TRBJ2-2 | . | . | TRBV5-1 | TGCGCCAGCAGCTTGGGAGCGTCCACCGGGGAGCTGTTTTTT | CASSLGASTGELFF
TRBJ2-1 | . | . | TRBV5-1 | TGCGCCAGCAGCTTACAGGGATTTTCCTACAATGAGCAGTTCTTC | CASSLQGFSYNEQFF
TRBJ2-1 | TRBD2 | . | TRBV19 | TGTGCCAGTAGTATAGAGGGCGGGAGGGCCCACAATGAGCAGTTCTTC | CASSIEGGRAHNEQFF
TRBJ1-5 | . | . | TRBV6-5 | TGTGCCAGCAGGAACAGATTATATAGCAATCAGCCCCAGCATTTT | CASRNRLYSNQPQHF
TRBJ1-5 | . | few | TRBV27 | TGTGCCAGCAGTTCCTACAATCAGCCCCAGCATTTT | CASSSYNQPQHF
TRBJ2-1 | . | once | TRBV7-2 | TGTGCCAGCAGCTTAGCGAGGGATTACAATGAGCAGTTCTTC | CASSLARDYNEQFF
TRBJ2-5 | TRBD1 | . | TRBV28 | TGTGCCAGCAGTTTGCAAGAGGTGGACAGGGTAAAGACCCAGTACTTC | CASSLQEVDRVKTQYF
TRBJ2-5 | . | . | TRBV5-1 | TGCGCCAGCTACCCGTACGGACAGAAGTACCAAGAGACCCAGTACTTC | CASYPYGQKYQETQYF
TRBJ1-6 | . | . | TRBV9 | TGTGCCAGCAGCGTAGTGGGCGCAGCTAATTCACCCCTCCACTTT | CASSVVGAANSPLHF
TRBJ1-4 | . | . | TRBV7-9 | TGTGCCAGCAGCCCAGGGGACCCTGAAAAACTGTTTTTT | CASSPGDPEKLFF
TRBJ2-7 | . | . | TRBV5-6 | TGTGCCAGCAGCTTGTACAGCTCCTACGAGCAGTACTTC | CASSLYSSYEQYF
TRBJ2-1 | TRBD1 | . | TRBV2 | TGTGCCAGCAGCCTGAGGGAGGACAGGGATGGTTACAATGAGCAGTTCTTC | CASSLREDRDGYNEQFF
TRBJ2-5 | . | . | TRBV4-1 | TGCGCCAGCAGCCAAGATTGGCAGAGACCCGGGGAGACCCAGTACTTC | CASSQDWQRPGETQYF
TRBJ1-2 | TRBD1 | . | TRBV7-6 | TGTGCCAGCAGCCCTCCGGGACAGGTCACCGGGGGCAGAGGCTACACCTTC | CASSPPGQVTGGRGYTF
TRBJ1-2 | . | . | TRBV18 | TGTGCCAGCTCACCCGGCGGGGACTATGGCTACACCTTC | CASSPGGDYGYTF
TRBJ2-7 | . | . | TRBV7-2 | TGTGCCAGCAGCTTAGAGCCTGGACAGTCCTACGAGCAGTACTTC | CASSLEPGQSYEQYF
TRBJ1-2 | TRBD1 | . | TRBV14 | TGTGCCAGCAGTCGACAGGGACGGGGCTACACCTTC | CASSRQGRGYTF